The 11 T cell receptor beta chains below all came from one sample that was sequenced in a study of spatial heterogeneity in lung cancer. TCRdb re-derived calls from the 5' RACE reads in MiXCR, one entry per CDR3 protein. The data show tens of thousands of distinct CDR3 sequences, with 6.5% to 9% seen just once and approximately 30% held by the top ten. Time point given: sample taken at primary tumor resection. The material was PBMCs, obtained at surgery. The source of these receptors is a female donor with early-stage non-small cell lung cancer.

Worth noting for this clonotype: This CDR3 fails to terminate in the conserved phenylalanine or tryptophan, so it likely reflects a read error. The DNA is omitted, as the CDR3 cannot be located on it reliably, and the CDR3 follows TCRdb's listing. The rearrangement joins TRBV21-1 to TRBJ2-1; TRBD2, the D gene given by the table, was not confirmed from the DNA. TRBV21-1 is flagged as a pseudogene. The CDR3 adds up to 12 amino acids, both ends counted. CDR3 amino acids: CASSTTEKRERL.

This rearrangement joins TRBV19 to TRBJ2-3; D possibly corresponds to TRBD2 (6 bases). Trimming took 6 bases from V and 6 from J, leaving 10 bases between them. The CDR3 length is 12 residues. Germline-derived CDR1 and CDR2 are LNHDA and SQIVND (reference sequence). The CDR3, as DNA: TGTGCCAGTAGCGGGAGTACGGATACGCAGTATTTT. This translates into CASSGSTDTQYF.

The chain employs TRBV5-1 and TRBJ2-7; D perhaps matches TRBD2 (6 bases). V was cut by 0 bases and J by 3 bases, with 10 bases left in between. The germline V gene has CDR1 SGHRS and CDR2 YFSETQ. This CDR3 has 14 residues. The CDR3 loop reads CASSLVQGGYEQYF. The CDR3, as DNA: TGCGCCAGCAGCTTGGTTCAGGGAGGCTACGAGCAGTACTTC.

This clonotype occurred many times. The rearrangement links TRBV29-1 to TRBJ2-1, with 9 bases identical to TRBD1. This CDR3 comprises 14 residues. Germline values: CDR1 SQVTM, CDR2 ANQGSEA. Trimming cost V 6 bases and J 7 bases; bases outside gene matches: 10. The CDR3 reads CSVDRTGVENEQFF. DNA of the CDR3: TGCAGCGTAGACCGGACAGGGGTAGAGAATGAGCAGTTCTTC.

The CDR3: CASSQGQGRMGETQYF. Here the CDR3 DNA reads TGTGCCAGCAGTCAGGGACAGGGTCGGATGGGAGAGACCCAGTACTTC. The rearrangement joins TRBV6-6 to TRBJ2-5, with 9 bases fitting TRBD1. Trimming took 5 bases from V and 4 from J; bases not matched to a gene: 11. Germline values: CDR1 MNHNY, CDR2 SVGAGI (reference sequence). The CDR3 loop spans 16 amino acids.

The sample holds many counts of this clonotype. The chain joins TRBV10-1 to TRBJ1-4; perhaps TRBD1 as D (5 bases). The V and J ends lost 6 bases and 8 bases respectively, with 16 bases between them. This CDR3 is built from 14 residues. Germline V gene lookup returns CDR1 WNHNN and CDR2 SYGVQD (reference sequence). The DNA for the CDR3 is TGCGCCAGCAGGCTGGGCCCTAGACAGGAAAAACTGTTTTTT. It is translated as CASRLGPRQEKLFF.

The chain carries TRBV11-2 and TRBJ2-2; 10 nucleotides match TRBD2. Per the germline V gene, CDR1 is SGHAT and CDR2 is FQNNGV. The V gene end was trimmed by 3 bases and the J gene end by 2 bases; junction bases not matched to a gene: 3. This CDR3 comprises 16 residues. DNA of the CDR3: TGTGCCAGCAGCTTGGCACTAGCGGGAAACACCGGGGAGCTGTTTTTT. It specifies CASSLALAGNTGELFF.

This clonotype was seen repeatedly, ten times or more. V and J are TRBV20-1 and TRBJ2-7; 9 bases match TRBD1. J lost 1 base, V lost 2 bases, and 6 bases had no gene match. The V gene's germline CDR1 is DFQATT and CDR2 SNEGSKA (reference sequence). The CDR3 runs 15 residues. The CDR3: CSARQTGGFSYEQYF. In DNA form, the CDR3 reads TGCAGTGCTAGACAAACAGGGGGCTTTTCCTACGAGCAGTACTTC.

The chain uses TRBV5-8 and TRBJ2-3; TRBD1 aligns across 8 bases. Germline V gene data show CDR1 as SGHTS and CDR2 as YDEGEE. This CDR3 comprises 16 residues. V trimming: 3 bases; J trimming: 1 base; junction bases outside the gene matches: 7. CDR3 in amino acids: CASSSLPTGGTDTQYF. The CDR3 DNA is TGTGCCAGCAGCTCCCTCCCGACAGGGGGCACAGATACGCAGTATTTT.

This clonotype was detected ten times or more. The junction and the germline gene differ at one end; a read error may be behind it. The chain joins TRBV7-7 to TRBJ2-5, with TRBD1 matching 7 bases. The CDR3 is 14 amino acids. In germline, CDR1 is SSHAT, CDR2 FNYEAQ (reference sequence). This CDR3 is CASSYRGHQETQYF. For the CDR3, the DNA is TGTGCTAGCAGCTATAGGGGGCACCAAGAGACCCAGTACTTC. The full variable domain, its missing parts supplied by reference TRBV7-7 and TRBJ2-5, is GAGVSQSPRYKVTKRGQDVTLRCDPISSHATLYWYQQALGQGPEFLTYFNYEAQPDKSGLPSDRFSAERPEGSISTLTIQRTEQRDSAMYRCASSYRGHQETQYFGPGTRLLVL.

This clonotype was recorded a few times. The chain recombines TRBV7-2 with TRBJ2-5; either TRBD1 or TRBD2 may fit D (5 bases each). Germline CDR1 is SGHTA and CDR2 is FQGNSA. The CDR3 consists of 13 residues. The germline V and J ends were trimmed by 3 bases and 3 bases, with 8 bases remaining between them. The CDR3 spells CASSFGGKETQYF. The CDR3 DNA sequence: TGTGCCAGCAGCTTTGGGGGTAAAGAGACCCAGTACTTC.